One and the same sample provided the 18 T cell receptor beta chains below, sequenced in a study of human T cells and chemical hapten exposure. MiXCR, run by TCRdb on the RACE reads, gives a single entry per CDR3 protein. Of around 130,000 distinct CDR3 sequences listed, approximately 9.1% are singletons. The time point was: healthy volunteer bleed at 2 weeks. Total RNA was extracted from unfractionated whole blood. Sequences were obtained from whole blood. Receptor source: a male donor in good health. Some clones in this sample may be carry-over from other donors' samples.

This sequence joins TRBV5-6 and TRBJ1-2; D call uncertain. CDR3 size: 14 residues. Per germline, CDR1 SGHDT and CDR2 YYEEEE. Trimming took 5 bases from V and 3 from J, leaving 14 bases between them. The CDR3 region has the DNA TGTGCCAGCAGTTCCTATCTGGGTGACTATGGCTACACCTTC. Protein product: CASSSYLGDYGYTF.

Worth noting for this clonotype: A much larger clone sits a single nucleotide away, making a read error possible. The rearrangement uses TRBV3-1 and TRBJ2-3; 8 bases are shared with TRBD2. Germline values: CDR1 LGHDT, CDR2 YNNKEL (reference sequence). The CDR3 is 13 residues long. Losses at the gene ends were 0 bases for V and 13 bases for J; bases not matched to a gene: 6. DNA of the CDR3: TGTGCCAGCAGCCAAGATGAGAATAGCGGGGAGTATTTT. This sequence encodes CASSQDENSGEYF.

This clonotype was detected a few times. This rearrangement joins TRBV19 to TRBJ2-2, with unresolved D. Germline V gene data show CDR1 as LNHDA and CDR2 as SQIVND (reference sequence). The V and J ends lost 10 bases and 1 base respectively, with 10 bases between them. This CDR3 is 13 amino acids long. The DNA of the CDR3 is TGTGCCACTCCCGCAGGGAACACCGGGGAGCTGTTTTTT. This gives the protein CATPAGNTGELFF. The full variable domain, its missing parts supplied by reference TRBV19 and TRBJ2-2, is DGGITQSPKYLFRKEGQNVTLSCEQNLNHDAMYWYRQDPGQGLRLIYYSQIVNDFQKGDIAEGYSVSREKKESFPLTVTSAQKNPTAFYLCATPAGNTGELFFGEGSRLTVL.

This clonotype was seen a handful of times. The gene calls are TRBV19 and TRBJ2-5, with TRBD2 matching 14 bases. V lost 7 bases to trimming and J lost 5 bases; unmatched junction nucleotides: 6. Germline CDR1 is LNHDA and CDR2 is SQIVND (reference sequence). The CDR3 covers 15 residues. The CDR3 nucleotides read TGTGCCAGTATGGGACTAGCGGGAGACGCCGAGACCCAGTACTTC. This translates into CASMGLAGDAETQYF. Together with reference TRBV19 and TRBJ2-5, the CDR3 gives the full variable domain: DGGITQSPKYLFRKEGQNVTLSCEQNLNHDAMYWYRQDPGQGLRLIYYSQIVNDFQKGDIAEGYSVSREKKESFPLTVTSAQKNPTAFYLCASMGLAGDAETQYFGPGTRLLVL.

In the case of this clonotype: The junction departs from the called germline gene at one end, perhaps through a read error. The chain recombines TRBV7-6 with TRBJ1-1; possibly TRBD1 for D (5 bases). Germline CDR1 and CDR2: SGHVS and FNYEAQ. The length of the CDR3 is 15 residues. CDR3 region: CVSSPIDGGNTEAFF. DNA for the CDR3: TGTGTCAGCAGCCCGATTGATGGGGGGAACACTGAAGCTTTCTTT.

The chain employs TRBV4-3 and TRBJ2-1; D may be TRBD1 or TRBD2 (5 bases each). V was clipped by 0 bases and J by 3 bases, with 15 bases between them. CDR1 LGHNA and CDR2 YSLEER come from the germline V gene. This CDR3 spans 17 amino acids. The CDR3 loop is CASSQDQEGIHYNEQFF. The CDR3 DNA is TGCGCCAGCAGCCAAGATCAAGAGGGGATCCACTACAATGAGCAGTTCTTC.

The chain links TRBV2 to TRBJ1-1, with 8 positions matching TRBD1. This CDR3 region has 14 residues. The germline V gene encodes CDR1 SNHLY and CDR2 FYNNEI. The V gene end was trimmed by 6 bases and the J gene end by 4 bases; junction bases not matched to a gene: 7. CDR3 in DNA: TGTGCCAGCAGGGACAGGGAAGTAGGCACTGAAGCTTTCTTT. Protein sequence: CASRDREVGTEAFF. The full variable domain, completed using reference TRBV2 and TRBJ1-1, is EPEVTQTPSHQVTQMGQEVILRCVPISNHLYFYWYRQILGQKVEFLVSFYNNEISEKSEIFDDQFSVERPDGSNFTLKIRSTKLEDSAMYFCASRDREVGTEAFFGQGTRLTVV.

The V call is TRBV14, the J call TRBJ2-7; 11 bases are a match to TRBD1. The CDR3 loop spans 15 amino acids. CDR1 and CDR2 (germline): SGHDN, FVKESK. Germline trimming cut 4 bases from V and 7 bases from J; bases unmatched to any gene: 9. CDR3 in DNA: TGTGCCAGCAGCCCACAGGACAGGGGGCCTCGGGAGCAGTACTTC. This encodes CASSPQDRGPREQYF.

This clonotype has a handful of counts. The rearrangement links TRBV11-2 to TRBJ2-2; weak D call: TRBD1 (5 bases). Per germline, CDR1 SGHAT and CDR2 FQNNGV. The CDR3 is made up of 20 amino acids. V was cut by 4 bases and J by 3 bases, with 27 bases left in between. The CDR3 DNA reads TGTGCCAGCAGCTCTTTACAGGTTCGGGCTATATCCTCGGACACCGGGGAGCTGTTTTTT. As protein: CASSSLQVRAISSDTGELFF.

This chain joins TRBV12-3 or TRBV12-4 and TRBJ2-3; D gene ambiguous. This CDR3 is 13 amino acids long. V lost 7 bases, J lost 0 bases, and 8 bases lay in between. CDR3 amino acids: CASKVSSTDTQYF. In DNA, the CDR3 is TGTGCCAGCAAAGTCAGTAGCACAGATACGCAGTATTTT.

To note about this clonotype: This may stem from a read error, because a much larger clone lies one nucleotide away. Here the CDR3 DNA reads TGTGCCAGCAATCCAACAGGGAATAATGAAAAACTGTTTTTT. This codes for CASNPTGNNEKLFF. The chain uses TRBV5-5 and TRBJ1-4; maybe TRBD1 (6 bases). With 6 bases removed from V and 4 bases from J, the gap between germline ends came to 13 bases. The CDR3 sequence is 14 residues long. The germline V gene encodes CDR1 SGHKS and CDR2 YYEKEE (reference sequence). Full variable domain (outside the CDR3, taken from reference TRBV5-5 and TRBJ1-4): DAGVTQSPTHLIKTRGQQVTLRCSPISGHKSVSWYQQVLGQGPQFIFQYYEKEERGRGNFPDRFSARQFPNYSSELNVNALLLGDSALYLCASNPTGNNEKLFFGSGTQLSVL.

This clonotype was picked up many times. The genes are TRBV3-1 and TRBJ2-7, with 7 nucleotides matching TRBD1. Germline V gives CDR1 LGHDT, CDR2 YNNKEL (reference sequence). V was clipped by 0 bases and J by 4 bases; unmatched bases: 9. This CDR3 contains 16 residues. The CDR3 DNA sequence: TGTGCCAGCAGCCAAGATCAGACAGGGAAGAGGTACGAGCAGTACTTC. As protein: CASSQDQTGKRYEQYF.

The table lists this clonotype with many counts. V gene TRBV5-1 combines with J gene TRBJ1-1; D possibly corresponds to TRBD1 (6 bases). This CDR3 region has 15 residues. V lost 3 bases and J 1 base, leaving 13 bases between the germline ends. CDR1 is SGHRS, CDR2 YFSETQ, per germline. As DNA, the CDR3 is TGCGCCAGCAGCTCCCGGACAGACTGGAACACTGAAGCTTTCTTT. It is translated as CASSSRTDWNTEAFF.

The rearrangement joins TRBV29-1 to TRBJ1-4, with D maybe TRBD1 (5 bases). The CDR3 has 14 amino acids. Per the germline V gene, CDR1 is SQVTM and CDR2 is ANQGSEA. The ends were cut back, 6 bases at V and 5 bases at J, with 16 bases in the middle. The CDR3 DNA reads as TGCAGCGTGACTAACAGGCAAGGGAATGAAAAACTGTTTTTT. This translates into CSVTNRQGNEKLFF.

This chain connects TRBV3-1 to TRBJ2-1; 11 nucleotides line up with TRBD2. Germline CDR1 is LGHDT and CDR2 is YNNKEL (reference sequence). J was trimmed by 9 bases and V by 6 bases; bases with no gene match: 1. This CDR3 comprises 12 residues. This chain's CDR3 is CASSLAGGEQFF. For the CDR3, the DNA is TGTGCCAGCAGTCTAGCGGGGGGTGAGCAGTTCTTC.

This clonotype was counted a few times. The chain combines TRBV19 with TRBJ1-4; 8 nucleotides match TRBD1. With V trimmed by 7 bases and J by 7 bases, 8 bases remained unmatched. The CDR3 runs to 14 residues. Germline assignment: CDR1 LNHDA and CDR2 SQIVND (reference sequence). CDR3 region: CASTKTGAGEKLFF. Here the CDR3 DNA reads TGTGCCAGTACGAAGACAGGGGCCGGTGAAAAACTGTTTTTT. Combining the CDR3 with reference TRBV19 and TRBJ1-4 gives the whole variable domain DGGITQSPKYLFRKEGQNVTLSCEQNLNHDAMYWYRQDPGQGLRLIYYSQIVNDFQKGDIAEGYSVSREKKESFPLTVTSAQKNPTAFYLCASTKTGAGEKLFFGSGTQLSVL.

A few counts support this clonotype. The J gene is TRBJ2-7, the V gene TRBV7-8; tentatively, D is TRBD1 (5 bases). This CDR3 is 15 amino acids long. V was trimmed by 2 bases and J by 4 bases, leaving 15 bases between them. Germline lookup yields CDR1 SGHVS and CDR2 FQNEAQ. CDR3 sequence (DNA): TGTGCCAGCAGCTTACTCCCAGGGCCGAAATACGAGCAGTACTTC. Translating gives CASSLLPGPKYEQYF.

This clonotype occurred many times. The chain joins TRBV7-6 to TRBJ2-3; D might be TRBD1 (5 bases). CDR3 size: 14 residues. The germline V and J ends were trimmed by 1 base and 3 bases, with 8 bases remaining between them. Germline assignment: CDR1 SGHVS and CDR2 FNYEAQ. The CDR3 sequence is CASSLGGRTDTQYF. CDR3 nucleotides: TGTGCCAGCAGCTTAGGGGGCAGAACAGATACGCAGTATTTT.